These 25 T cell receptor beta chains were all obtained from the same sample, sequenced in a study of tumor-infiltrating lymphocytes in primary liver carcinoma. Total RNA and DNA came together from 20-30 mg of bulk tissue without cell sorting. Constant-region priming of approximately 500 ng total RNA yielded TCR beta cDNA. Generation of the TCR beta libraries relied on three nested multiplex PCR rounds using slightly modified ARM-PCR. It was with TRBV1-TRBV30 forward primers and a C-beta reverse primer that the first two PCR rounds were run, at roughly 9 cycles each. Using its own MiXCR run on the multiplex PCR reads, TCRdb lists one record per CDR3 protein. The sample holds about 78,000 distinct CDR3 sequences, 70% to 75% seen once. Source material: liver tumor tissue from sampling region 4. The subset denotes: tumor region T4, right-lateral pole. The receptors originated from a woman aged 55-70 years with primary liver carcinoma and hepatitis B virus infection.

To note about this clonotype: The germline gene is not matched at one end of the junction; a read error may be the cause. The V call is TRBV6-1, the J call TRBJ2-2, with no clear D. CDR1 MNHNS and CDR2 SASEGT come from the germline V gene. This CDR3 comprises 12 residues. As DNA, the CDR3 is TGTGCCTGCTCTAGGCTTACCGTGGAGCTGTTTTTT. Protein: CACSRLTVELFF.

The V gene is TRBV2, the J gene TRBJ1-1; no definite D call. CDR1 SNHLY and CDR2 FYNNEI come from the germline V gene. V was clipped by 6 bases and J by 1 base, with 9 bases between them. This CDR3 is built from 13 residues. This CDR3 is CASRLIQNTEAFF. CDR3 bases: TGTGCCAGCAGACTAATACAGAACACTGAAGCTTTCTTT.

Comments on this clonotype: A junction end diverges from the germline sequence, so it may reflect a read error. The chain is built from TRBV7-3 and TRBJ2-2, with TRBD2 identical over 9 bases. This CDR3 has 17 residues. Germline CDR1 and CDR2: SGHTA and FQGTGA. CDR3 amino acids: CASSLSPAGGSTRELFF. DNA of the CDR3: TGTGCCAGCAGCTTAAGCCCAGCGGGAGGCTCCACCAGGGAGCTGTTTTTT.

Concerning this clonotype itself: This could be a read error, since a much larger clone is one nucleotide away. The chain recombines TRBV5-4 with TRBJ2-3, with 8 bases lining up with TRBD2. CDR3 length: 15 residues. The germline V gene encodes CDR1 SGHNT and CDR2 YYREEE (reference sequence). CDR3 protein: CASSLAAGVTDTRYF. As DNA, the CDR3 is TGTGCCAGCAGCTTGGCAGCGGGAGTTACAGATACGCGGTATTTT.

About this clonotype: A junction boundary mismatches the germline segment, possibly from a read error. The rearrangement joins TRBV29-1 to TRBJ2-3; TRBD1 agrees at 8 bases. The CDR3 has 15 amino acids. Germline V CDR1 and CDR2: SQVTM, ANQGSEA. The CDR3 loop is CSAMTGVNGTDTRYF. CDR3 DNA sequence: TGCAGCGCTATGACAGGGGTCAACGGCACAGATACGCGGTATTTT.

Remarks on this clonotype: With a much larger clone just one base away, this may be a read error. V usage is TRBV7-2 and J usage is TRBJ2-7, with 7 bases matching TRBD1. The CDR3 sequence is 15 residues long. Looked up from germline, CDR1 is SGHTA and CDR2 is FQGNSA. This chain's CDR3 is CASSLQDRASYEQDF. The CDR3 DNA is TGTGCCAGCAGCCTACAAGACAGGGCGTCCTACGAGCAGGACTTC.

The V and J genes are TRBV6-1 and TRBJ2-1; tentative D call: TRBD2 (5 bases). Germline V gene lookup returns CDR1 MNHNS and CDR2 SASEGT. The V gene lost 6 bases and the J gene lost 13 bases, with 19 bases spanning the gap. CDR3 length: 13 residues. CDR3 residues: CASSDYIILPQFF. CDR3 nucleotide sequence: TGTGCCAGCAGCGACTACATCATCCTGCCACAGTTCTTC.

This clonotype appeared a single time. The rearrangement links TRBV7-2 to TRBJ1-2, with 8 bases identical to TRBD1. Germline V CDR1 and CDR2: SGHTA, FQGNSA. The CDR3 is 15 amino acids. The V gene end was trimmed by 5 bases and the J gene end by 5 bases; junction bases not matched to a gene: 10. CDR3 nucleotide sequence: TGTGCCAGCAGCCCTTCAGTCGGACAGGGTTATGGCTACACCTTC. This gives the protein CASSPSVGQGYGYTF. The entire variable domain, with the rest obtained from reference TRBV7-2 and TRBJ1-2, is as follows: GAGVSQSPSNKVTEKGKDVELRCDPISGHTALYWYRQSLGQGLEFLIYFQGNSAPDKSGLPSDRFSAERTGGSVSTLTIQRTQQEDSAVYLCASSPSVGQGYGYTFGSGTRLTVV.

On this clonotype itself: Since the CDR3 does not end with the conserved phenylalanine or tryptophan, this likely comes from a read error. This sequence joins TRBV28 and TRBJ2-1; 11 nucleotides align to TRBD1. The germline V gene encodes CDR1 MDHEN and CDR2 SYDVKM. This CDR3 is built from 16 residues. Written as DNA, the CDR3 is TGTGCAAGCAGCACCTTAAGGGACAGGGGGTACAATGAGCAGTTCTCC. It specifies CASSTLRDRGYNEQFS.

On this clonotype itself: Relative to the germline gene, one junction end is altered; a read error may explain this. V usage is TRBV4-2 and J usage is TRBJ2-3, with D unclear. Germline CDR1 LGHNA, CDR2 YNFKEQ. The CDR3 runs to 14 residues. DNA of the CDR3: TGTGCCAGCAGCCAAGTTAGTGGCACAGATATGCAGTATTTT. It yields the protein CASSQVSGTDMQYF.

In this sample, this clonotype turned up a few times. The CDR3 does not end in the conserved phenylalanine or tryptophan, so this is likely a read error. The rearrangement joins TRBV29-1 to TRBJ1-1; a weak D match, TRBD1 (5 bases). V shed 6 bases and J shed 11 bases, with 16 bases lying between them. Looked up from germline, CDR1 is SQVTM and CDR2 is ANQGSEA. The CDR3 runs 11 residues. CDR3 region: CSVVGGSGAFI. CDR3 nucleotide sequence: TGCAGCGTCGTGGGGGGGAGCGGTGCTTTCATT.

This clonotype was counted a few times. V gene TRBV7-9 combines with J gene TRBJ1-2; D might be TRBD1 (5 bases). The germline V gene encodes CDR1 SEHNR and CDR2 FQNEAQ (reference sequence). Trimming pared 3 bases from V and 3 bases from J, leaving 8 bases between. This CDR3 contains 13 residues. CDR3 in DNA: TGTGCCAGCAGCTTGCAGGGTTACTATGGCTACACCTTC. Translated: CASSLQGYYGYTF.

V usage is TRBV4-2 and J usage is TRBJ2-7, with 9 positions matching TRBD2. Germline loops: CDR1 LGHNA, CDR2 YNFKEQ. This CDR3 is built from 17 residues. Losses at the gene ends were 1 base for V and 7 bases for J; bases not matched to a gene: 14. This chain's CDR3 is CASSQVDGLARSQEQYF. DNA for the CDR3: TGTGCCAGCAGCCAAGTGGATGGACTAGCGCGTTCCCAGGAGCAGTACTTC.

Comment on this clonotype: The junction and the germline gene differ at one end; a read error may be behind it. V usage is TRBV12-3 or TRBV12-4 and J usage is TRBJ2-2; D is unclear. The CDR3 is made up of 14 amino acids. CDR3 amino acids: CASSLAANIGELFF. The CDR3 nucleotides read TGTGCCAGCAGTTTAGCCGCGAACATCGGGGAGCTGTTTTTT.

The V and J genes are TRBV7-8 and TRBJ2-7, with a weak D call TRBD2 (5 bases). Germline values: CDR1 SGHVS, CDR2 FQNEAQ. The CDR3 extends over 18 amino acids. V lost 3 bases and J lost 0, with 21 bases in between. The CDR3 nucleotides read TGTGCCAGCAGCTTGAGAGGACTCAGCAGTGGAAGCTCCTACGAGCAGTACTTC. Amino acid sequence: CASSLRGLSSGSSYEQYF.

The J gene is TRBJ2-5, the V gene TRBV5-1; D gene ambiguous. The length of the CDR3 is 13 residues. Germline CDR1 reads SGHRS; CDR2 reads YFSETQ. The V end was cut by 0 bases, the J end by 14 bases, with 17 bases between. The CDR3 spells CASSLGPEETYYF. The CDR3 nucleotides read TGCGCCAGCAGCTTGGGCCCAGAAGAGACCTACTACTTC.

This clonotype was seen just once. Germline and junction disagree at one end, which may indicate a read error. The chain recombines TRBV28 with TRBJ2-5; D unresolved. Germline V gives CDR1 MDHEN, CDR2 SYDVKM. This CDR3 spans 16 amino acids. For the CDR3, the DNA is TGTGTCAGCAGTTCCCCTCGACTGTCAAGTAAAGAGACCCAGTACTTC. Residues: CVSSSPRLSSKETQYF.

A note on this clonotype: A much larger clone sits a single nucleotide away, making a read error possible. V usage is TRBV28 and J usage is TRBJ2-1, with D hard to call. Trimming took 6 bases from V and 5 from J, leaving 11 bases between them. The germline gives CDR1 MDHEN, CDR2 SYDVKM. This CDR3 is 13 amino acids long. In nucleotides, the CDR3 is TGTGCCAGCAGATTGGGGTTGAACAATGAGCAGTTCTTC. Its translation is CASRLGLNNEQFF.

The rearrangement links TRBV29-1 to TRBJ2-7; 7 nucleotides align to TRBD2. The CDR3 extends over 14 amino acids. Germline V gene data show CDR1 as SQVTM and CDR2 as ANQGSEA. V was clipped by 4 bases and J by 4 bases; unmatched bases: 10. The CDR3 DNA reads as TGCAGCGTTGCCCTATGGAGTAGCGGGTACGAGCAGTACTTC. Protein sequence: CSVALWSSGYEQYF.

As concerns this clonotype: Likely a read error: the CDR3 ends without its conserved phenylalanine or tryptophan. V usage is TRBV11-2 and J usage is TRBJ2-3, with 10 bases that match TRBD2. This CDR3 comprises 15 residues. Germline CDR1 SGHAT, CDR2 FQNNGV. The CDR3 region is CASSPRLAGPDPQYS. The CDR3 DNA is TGTGCCAGCAGCCCTCGACTAGCGGGCCCAGATCCGCAGTATTCT.

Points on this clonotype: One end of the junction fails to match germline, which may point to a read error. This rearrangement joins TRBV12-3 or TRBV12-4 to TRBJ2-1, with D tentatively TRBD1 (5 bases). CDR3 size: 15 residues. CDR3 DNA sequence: TGTGGCAGCAGTTTCGGTAGGGGTAAACACAAGGAGCAGTTCTTC. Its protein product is CGSSFGRGKHKEQFF.

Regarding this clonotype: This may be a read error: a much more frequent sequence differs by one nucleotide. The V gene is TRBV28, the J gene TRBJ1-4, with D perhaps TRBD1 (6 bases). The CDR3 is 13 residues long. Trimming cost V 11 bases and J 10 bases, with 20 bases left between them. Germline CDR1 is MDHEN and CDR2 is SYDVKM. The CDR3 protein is CAGRDRNGGKLFF. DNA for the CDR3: TGTGCCGGCCGAGACAGGAACGGAGGAAAACTGTTTTTT.

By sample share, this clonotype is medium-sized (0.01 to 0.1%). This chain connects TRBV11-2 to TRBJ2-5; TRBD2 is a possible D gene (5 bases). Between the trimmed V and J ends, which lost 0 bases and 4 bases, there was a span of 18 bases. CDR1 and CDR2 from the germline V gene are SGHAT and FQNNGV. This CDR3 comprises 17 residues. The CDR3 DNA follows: TGTGCCAGCAGCTTAGATCTTGGGTCGGCTAGCCGAGAGACCCAGTACTTC. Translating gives CASSLDLGSASRETQYF.

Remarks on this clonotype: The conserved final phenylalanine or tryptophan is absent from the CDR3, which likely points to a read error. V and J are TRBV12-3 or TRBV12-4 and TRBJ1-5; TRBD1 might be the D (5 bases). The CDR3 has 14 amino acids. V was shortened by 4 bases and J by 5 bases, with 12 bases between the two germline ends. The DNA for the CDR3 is TGTGCCAGCAGTTCAGGGTCGGGGGATCAGCCCCAGCATATT. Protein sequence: CASSSGSGDQPQHI.

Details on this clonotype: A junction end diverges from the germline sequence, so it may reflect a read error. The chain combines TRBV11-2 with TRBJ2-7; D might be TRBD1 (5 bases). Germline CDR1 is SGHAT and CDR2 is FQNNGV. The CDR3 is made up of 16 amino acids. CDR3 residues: CANSLRTTDKSYEQYF. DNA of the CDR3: TGTGCCAACAGCCTGCGGACAACCGATAAGTCCTACGAGCAGTACTTC.